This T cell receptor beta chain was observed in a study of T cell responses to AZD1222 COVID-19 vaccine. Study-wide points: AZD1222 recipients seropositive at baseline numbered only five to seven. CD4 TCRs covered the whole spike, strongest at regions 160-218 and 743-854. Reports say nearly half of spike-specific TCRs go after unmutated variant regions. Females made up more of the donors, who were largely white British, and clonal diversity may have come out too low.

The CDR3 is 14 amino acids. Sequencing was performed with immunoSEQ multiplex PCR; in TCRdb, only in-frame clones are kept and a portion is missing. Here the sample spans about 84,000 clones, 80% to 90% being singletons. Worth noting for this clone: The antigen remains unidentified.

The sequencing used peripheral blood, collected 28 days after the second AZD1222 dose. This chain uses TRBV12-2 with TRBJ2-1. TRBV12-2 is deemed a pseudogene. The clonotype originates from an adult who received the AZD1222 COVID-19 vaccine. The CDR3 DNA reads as TGTGCAAGTCGCTTCCCGGACTCCTACAATGAGCAGTTCTTC. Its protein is CASRFPDSYNEQFF.